This T cell receptor (delta chain) was captured by sequencing in a study of gamma-delta chains in newborns, infants, children. The overall study: Polyclonal expansion of innate γδ T cells after birth follows microbial exposure.

TCRdb repeated clone calling on the reads with CATT. The table records thousands of delta-chain clones, 2.5% to 3% of them present only once. The CDR3 is made up of 17 amino acids. Germline V gene sequence: CDR1 GEAIGNYY, CDR2 EKD. V was clipped by 0 bases and J by 0 bases; unmatched bases: 6. This clone was detected only a few times. Sequencing was done on a sample of blood. This clonotype originated in a child who was a newborn, infant or young child, either healthy, febrile or measles-vaccinated (not recorded which). The chain joins TRDV2 to TRDJ2; 7 bases agree with TRDD3. The CDR3 sequence: CACDTVGGGSLTAQLFF. The CDR3 DNA follows: TGTGCCTGTGACACCGTGGGCGGGGGATCTTTGACAGCACAACTCTTCTTT.